These T cell receptor beta chains were read from a single sample in a study of PD-1 blockade in classical Hodgkin lymphoma. Profiling relied on immunoSEQ multiplex PCR, and the TCRdb table lists in-frame clones only, not all of them. The sample lists more than 85,000 clones, approximately 90% occurring once. The specimen was peripheral blood mononuclear cells (PBMCs), collected before the fourth cycle of nivolumab. The receptors originated from a human donor with classical Hodgkin lymphoma. Both conserved end residues are part of each CDR3.

CDR3aa: CASSQNRGNTGELFF
j_gene: TRBJ2-2
v_gene: TRBV6-6

CDR3aa: CASSPGADYGYTF
j_gene: TRBJ1-2
v_gene: TRBV18

CDR3aa: CASSWGTGSPWEDTF
j_gene: TRBJ1-2
v_gene: TRBV5-6

CDR3aa: CASSKDRGPSQPQHF
j_gene: TRBJ1-5
v_gene: TRBV7-8

CDR3aa: CASSQSGGSTEAFF
j_gene: TRBJ1-1
v_gene: TRBV4-2

CDR3aa: CASSDFNQPQHF
j_gene: TRBJ1-5
v_gene: TRBV6-1

CDR3aa: CAWDGSLYEQYF
j_gene: TRBJ2-7
v_gene: TRBV30

CDR3aa: CASLKRGGGRPRNIQYF
j_gene: TRBJ2-4
v_gene: TRBV6-4

CDR3aa: CASSRQQGTHGNTIYF
j_gene: TRBJ1-3
v_gene: TRBV7-2

CDR3aa: CASSDGTGTGANVLTF
j_gene: TRBJ2-6
v_gene: TRBV5-4

CDR3aa: CASSLKTGSTEAFF
j_gene: TRBJ1-1
v_gene: TRBV5-4

CDR3aa: CAWSTLVGNEQFF
j_gene: TRBJ2-1
v_gene: TRBV30

CDR3aa: CASSGKRAGRDFSEQYF
j_gene: TRBJ2-7
v_gene: TRBV25-1

CDR3aa: CATSTPLQKTKSSTDTQYF
j_gene: TRBJ2-3
v_gene: TRBV15

CDR3aa: CASSLSDSSSYNEQFF
j_gene: TRBJ2-1
v_gene: TRBV27

CDR3aa: CASSLARPKAGNTIYF
j_gene: TRBJ1-3
v_gene: TRBV5-1

CDR3aa: CATSRDQLAGGAGELFF
j_gene: TRBJ2-2
v_gene: TRBV15

CDR3aa: CASSPPQGAGGYTF
j_gene: TRBJ1-2
v_gene: TRBV18

CDR3aa: CASSLSRLTSGARLFSYEQYF
j_gene: TRBJ2-7
v_gene: TRBV28

CDR3aa: CAISEALSSYNEQFF
j_gene: TRBJ2-1
v_gene: TRBV10-3

CDR3aa: CASSLGRLGRSVQETQYF
j_gene: TRBJ2-5
v_gene: TRBV13

CDR3aa: CASSLASLAPSSYNEQFF
j_gene: TRBJ2-1
v_gene: TRBV7-2

CDR3aa: CASSGLGGAGETQYF
j_gene: TRBJ2-5
v_gene: TRBV5-4

CDR3aa: CASRQRTGGFVETQYF
j_gene: TRBJ2-5
v_gene: TRBV2

CDR3aa: CASSSGVASGPQETQYF
j_gene: TRBJ2-5
v_gene: TRBV7-6

CDR3aa: CASSLITGGGGGYTF
j_gene: TRBJ1-2
v_gene: TRBV19

CDR3aa: CASNSWGTEAFF
j_gene: TRBJ1-1
v_gene: TRBV4-1

CDR3aa: CASSASGSSRQETQYF
j_gene: TRBJ2-5
v_gene: TRBV11-2

CDR3aa: CASSYICGIPSLSTQYF
j_gene: TRBJ2-3
v_gene: TRBV6-7

CDR3aa: CASRFGRELFF
j_gene: TRBJ2-2
v_gene: TRBV28

CDR3aa: CASSQDRSGRFNEQFF
j_gene: TRBJ2-1
v_gene: TRBV4-2